The present entry profiles one T cell receptor beta chain with its context. Its specificity is unknown. The method was immunoSEQ multiplex PCR; TCRdb's version includes in-frame clones alone and lacks a portion of them. The sample includes roughly 60,000 clones, 86% of them seen just once. This record comes from a study of OX40 agonist ivuxolimab in advanced cancers. General study points: The 0.1-3.0 mg/kg partial responders had among the lowest clonal expansion.

CDR1 and CDR2 (germline): LNHNV, YYDKDF (reference sequence). This CDR3 has 13 amino acids. The source is an adult with an advanced solid tumor such as melanoma, head and neck, liver or kidney cancer. The chain is built from TRBV15 and TRBJ2-5, with D unresolved. The DNA end lines up better with TRBJ2-7; the J call may be wrong. The sample consisted of CD4+ or CD8+ T cells sorted from blood, taken in a trial of the OX40 agonist ivuxolimab. CDR3 in amino acids: CATSRTWGDEQYF. The CDR3 DNA is TGTGCCACCAGCAGGACTTGGGGTGACGAGCAGTACTTC.